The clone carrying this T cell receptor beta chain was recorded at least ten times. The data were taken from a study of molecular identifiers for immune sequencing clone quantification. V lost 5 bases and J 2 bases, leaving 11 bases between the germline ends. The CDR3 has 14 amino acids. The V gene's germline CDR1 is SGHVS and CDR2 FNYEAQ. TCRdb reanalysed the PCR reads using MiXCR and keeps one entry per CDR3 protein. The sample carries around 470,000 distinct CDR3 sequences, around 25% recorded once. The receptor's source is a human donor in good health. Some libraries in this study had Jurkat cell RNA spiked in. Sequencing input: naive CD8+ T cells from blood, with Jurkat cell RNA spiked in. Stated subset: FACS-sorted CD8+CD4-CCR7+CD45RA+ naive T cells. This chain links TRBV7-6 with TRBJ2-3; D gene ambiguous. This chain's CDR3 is CASSPEVLTDTQYF. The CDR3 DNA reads TGTGCCAGCAGCCCAGAGGTCCTCACAGATACGCAGTATTTT.